Here is one T cell receptor (beta chain) with its context. What it recognizes is unknown. Expressed TCRB transcripts were sequenced, since all the RNA that had been isolated was reverse transcribed. Data came from immunoSEQ multiplex PCR; TCRdb stores just in-frame clones and leaves some out. The sample consists of roughly 290,000 clones, about 15% of them appearing once. This specimen belongs to a study of beta chain features in type 1 diabetes. Study summary: Similarity in age, gender and cell yields was seen between patients and healthy donors.

The study's findings and limits: The naive, central memory and Treg TCRB repertoires looked more alike in patients than they did in healthy donors. Significant though moderate, a shortening of TCRB CDR3s appeared in all four CD4+ subsets of Type 1 diabetes patients.

The sample comprised naive CD4+ T cells from blood. The sequence was collected from a man in his late teens or twenties with type 1 diabetes.

The CDR3 loop reads CASSPRLAGDVTQYF. The CDR3 DNA reads TGTGCCAGCAGCCCGAGACTAGCGGGGGACGTTACGCAGTATTTT. The V gene is TRBV9, the J gene TRBJ2-3; TRBD2 aligns across 12 bases. The junction had 8 bases not matched to a gene; V was cut back by 4 bases and J by 8 bases. CDR1 and CDR2 from the germline V gene are SGDLS and YYNGEE. This CDR3 has 15 residues.